The 19 T cell receptor beta chains reported below all come from one sample, sequenced in a study of response to subunit inactivated influenza vaccine. TCRdb passed the RT-PCR reads through MiXCR, listing each CDR3 protein once. The sample contains hundreds of thousands of distinct CDR3 sequences, about 12% of which appear only once. Sample: PBMCs from blood, taken on the day of vaccination. Receptors originate from a man in his fifties who received an inactivated influenza vaccine.

The sample holds many counts of this clonotype. The chain recombines TRBV28 with TRBJ2-5; possible D gene TRBD2, 5 bases. CDR3 size: 11 residues. CDR1 is MDHEN, CDR2 SYDVKM, per germline. The germline V and J ends were trimmed by 6 bases and 7 bases, with 9 bases remaining between them. This CDR3 is CASRLGLTQYF. Written as DNA, the CDR3 is TGTGCCAGCAGACTAGGGTTGACCCAGTACTTC.

This rearrangement joins TRBV27 to TRBJ2-4, with 13 bases identical to TRBD2. CDR3 length: 17 amino acids. Germline lookup yields CDR1 MNHEY and CDR2 SMNVEV (reference sequence). V shed 10 bases, J shed 0 bases, and the junction held 9 bases outside the gene matches. The CDR3 here is CANPPGLAGLAKNIQYF. CDR3 in DNA: TGTGCCAACCCTCCGGGACTAGCGGGGCTAGCCAAAAACATTCAGTACTTC.

V and J are TRBV6-5 and TRBJ2-1; 8 positions match TRBD2. The CDR3 consists of 15 residues. Unmatched junction bases numbered 2, after V lost 0 bases and J lost 4 bases. Germline loops: CDR1 MNHEY, CDR2 SVGAGI. The CDR3 DNA reads TGTGCCAGCAGTTACTCGGCTAGCGGGTACAATGAGCAGTTCTTC. Translation gives CASSYSASGYNEQFF.

This clonotype was detected many times. J is TRBJ1-3 and V is TRBV29-1; D is uncertain. Germline assignment: CDR1 SQVTM and CDR2 ANQGSEA. The CDR3 spans 11 residues. Trimming left V 6 bases short and J 4 bases short, with 7 bases between. DNA of the CDR3: TGCAGCGTCCAACAGGGAAACACCATATATTTT. Amino acids: CSVQQGNTIYF.

This clonotype was counted between two and nine times. The chain uses TRBV4-3 and TRBJ1-1, with D uncertain. The CDR3 extends over 15 amino acids. V lost 0 bases and J lost 1, with 9 bases in between. Germline CDR1 is LGHNA and CDR2 is YSLEER. The CDR3 nucleotides are TGCGCCAGCAGCCAAGAGTGGGTTACGAACACTGAAGCTTTCTTT. It yields the protein CASSQEWVTNTEAFF.

The chain is built from TRBV6-2 or TRBV6-3 and TRBJ2-7; possible D gene TRBD2, 5 bases. The germline V gene encodes CDR1 MNHEY and CDR2 SVGEGT. The CDR3 spans 13 residues. Between the trimmed V and J ends, which lost 2 bases and 6 bases, there was a span of 11 bases. CDR3 amino acids: CASSYDDYAEQYF. The CDR3 nucleotides are TGTGCCAGCAGTTACGACGACTACGCCGAGCAGTACTTC.

V gene TRBV10-3 combines with J gene TRBJ1-2; weak D call: TRBD1 (5 bases). V was shortened by 2 bases and J by 8 bases, with 12 bases between the two germline ends. Germline CDR1 ENHRY, CDR2 SYGVKD. This CDR3 region has 13 residues. The DNA of the CDR3 is TGTGCCATCAGTGAGCTAGGACATCGCGGCTACACCTTC. Its translation: CAISELGHRGYTF.

This clonotype was picked up a small number of times. The chain carries TRBV27 and TRBJ2-1; 8 positions match TRBD2. This CDR3 has 16 residues. V was pared by 0 bases and J by 7 bases, with 8 bases of the junction left unmatched. Germline CDR1 MNHEY, CDR2 SMNVEV (reference sequence). CDR3 sequence: CASSLSVAGKTNEQFF. DNA of the CDR3: TGTGCCAGCAGTTTATCGGTAGCGGGAAAGACGAATGAGCAGTTCTTC.

This clonotype has a handful of counts. V gene TRBV5-1 combines with J gene TRBJ2-1, with D possibly matching TRBD2 (5 bases). This CDR3 region has 17 residues. V was pared by 4 bases and J by 0 bases, with 17 bases between. Germline CDR1 is SGHRS and CDR2 is YFSETQ. DNA of the CDR3: TGCGCCAGCAGCCCAGAGGAGTGGGAGAGCTCCTACAATGAGCAGTTCTTC. Translated: CASSPEEWESSYNEQFF.

V usage is TRBV6-1 and J usage is TRBJ2-5; D is perhaps TRBD2 (7 bases). Germline-derived CDR1 and CDR2 are MNHNS and SASEGT. This CDR3 contains 15 residues. V lost 2 bases to trimming and J lost 4 bases, with 14 bases between them. The CDR3 DNA reads TGTGCCAGCAGTGAATCGATGGCGGGGGCAGAGACCCAGTACTTC. It specifies CASSESMAGAETQYF.

This clonotype was seen a few times. J is TRBJ2-7 and V is TRBV12-3 or TRBV12-4; TRBD1 matches at 7 bases. Unmatched junction bases numbered 13, after V lost 5 bases and J lost 3 bases. The CDR3 is 16 residues long. The CDR3 spells CASSLGTADLNYEQYF. CDR3 coding DNA: TGTGCCAGCAGTCTCGGGACAGCCGATCTGAACTACGAGCAGTACTTC.

The V gene is TRBV11-2, the J gene TRBJ2-7; D tentatively fits TRBD1 or TRBD2 (5 bases each). The CDR3 length is 17 residues. Looked up from germline, CDR1 is SGHAT and CDR2 is FQNNGV. V dropped 5 bases and J dropped 2 bases, with 22 bases sitting between them. The CDR3 DNA reads as TGTGCCAGCAGCCGAACGGCCGGGACGGGGAAAACCTACGAGCAGTACTTC. Translation: CASSRTAGTGKTYEQYF. The full variable domain, completed using reference TRBV11-2 and TRBJ2-7, is EAGVAQSPRYKIIEKRQSVAFWCNPISGHATLYWYQQILGQGPKLLIQFQNNGVVDDSQLPKDRFSAERLKGVDSTLKIQPAKLEDSAVYLCASSRTAGTGKTYEQYFGPGTRLTVT.

In this sample, this clonotype turned up a few times. DNA for the CDR3: TGTGCCACCAAGGGCTGGGAAATATCGAACACCGGGGAGCTGTTTTTT. Encoded protein: CATKGWEISNTGELFF. V and J are TRBV6-2 or TRBV6-3 and TRBJ2-2; no definite D call. Trimming cost V 10 bases and J 0 bases, with 18 bases left between them. The germline CDR1 and CDR2 sequences are MNHEY and SVGEGT. This CDR3 has 16 amino acids.

This clonotype was counted many times. The chain recombines TRBV5-1 with TRBJ1-1; the match to TRBD1 covers 9 bases. The germline V gene has CDR1 SGHRS and CDR2 YFSETQ. The CDR3 loop spans 14 amino acids. J was trimmed by 5 bases and V by 2 bases; bases with no gene match: 4. CDR3 coding DNA: TGCGCCAGCAGCTTACAGGGGGCGCCGACTGAAGCTTTCTTT. As protein: CASSLQGAPTEAFF.

This clonotype was seen a few times. The chain recombines TRBV2 with TRBJ1-2, with unresolved D. Trimming shortened V by 9 bases and J by 5 bases, and 13 bases separated the two germline ends. Germline lookup yields CDR1 SNHLY and CDR2 FYNNEI. This CDR3 has 12 residues. CDR3 in DNA: TGTGCCAGAGCCCCAAACAGTTATGGCTACACCTTC. Its translation: CARAPNSYGYTF.

In this sample, this clonotype turned up many times. This chain uses TRBV27 with TRBJ2-7; D remains ambiguous. Trimming cost V 2 bases and J 2 bases, with 10 bases left between them. The V gene's germline CDR1 is MNHEY and CDR2 SMNVEV (reference sequence). CDR3 length equals 14 residues. The CDR3 coding sequence is TGTGCCAGCAGTTTAACCCAGAGCACCTACGAGCAGTACTTC. Amino acid sequence: CASSLTQSTYEQYF.

The J gene is TRBJ2-7, the V gene TRBV7-9; no definite D call. The CDR3 contains 14 residues. Germline CDR1 is SEHNR and CDR2 is FQNEAQ (reference sequence). V shed 6 bases and J shed 0 bases, with 12 bases lying between them. This CDR3 reads CASRPDLSSYEQYF. Written as DNA, the CDR3 is TGTGCCAGCAGACCCGACCTCAGCTCCTACGAGCAGTACTTC.

This clonotype was seen a few times. This chain uses TRBV9 with TRBJ2-1; TRBD1 matches at 8 bases. Germline trimming cut 4 bases from V and 8 bases from J; bases unmatched to any gene: 8. Germline loops: CDR1 SGDLS, CDR2 YYNGEE. CDR3 length: 14 residues. The CDR3 DNA follows: TGTGCCAGCAGCCCGCAAATGACAGGGGATGAGCAGTTCTTC. It is translated as CASSPQMTGDEQFF.

The chain couples TRBV4-2 to TRBJ2-3; 11 nucleotides match TRBD2. In germline, CDR1 is LGHNA, CDR2 YNFKEQ. This CDR3 is built from 18 residues. The V and J ends lost 1 base and 4 bases, in that order; junction bases with no gene match: 10. The CDR3 bases are TGTGCCAGCAGCCAAGGGCTGTATGGTAGCGGGGGGGCAGATACGCAGTATTTT. Amino acid sequence: CASSQGLYGSGGADTQYF.